The clone carrying this T cell receptor (beta chain) was found many times. The antigen remains undetermined. This sample is part of a study of CD8 T cells in ankylosing spondylitis. The trim removed 4 bases at V and 3 bases at J, leaving 5 bases unmatched. Germline CDR1 is SGHRS and CDR2 is YFSETQ. The CDR3 consists of 15 residues. As the method for making TCR beta libraries, quantitative 5'-RACE with molecular barcodes was used. MiXCR was run by TCRdb on the 5' RACE reads, yielding one entry per CDR3 protein. Seen here are a few hundred thousand distinct CDR3 sequences, roughly a tenth observed once, and the top ten hold around 6.5%. Study-level results: About 8 highly homologous variants made up a TCR beta motif, and this motif appeared characteristic of ankylosing spondylitis blood. Certain motif variants had earlier appeared in reactive arthritis synovial fluid and blood.

The sequenced sample consisted of blood, either unsorted or a sorted T cell fraction (not recorded which). This sequence originates from a male donor with ankylosing spondylitis or in good health (not recorded which). This chain connects TRBV5-1 to TRBJ2-7, with 12 bases that match TRBD1. CDR3 protein: CASSRGQGAIYEQYF. The CDR3 DNA follows: TGCGCCAGCAGCCGGGGACAGGGGGCCATCTACGAGCAGTACTTC.